These 25 T cell receptor beta chains were sequenced from one sample in a study of T cells expressing NK-cell markers (dated by TCRdb to about 2020). Library generation was performed with 5' RACE. The run used an Illumina HiSeq 2000. TCRdb reprocessed the raw reads; every CDR3 protein sequence is a single record, and DNA is not supplied. In this sample's table one finds around 550,000 distinct CDR3 sequences. Of the sample, approximately 4% is held by the ten largest clones. The sequenced sample was blood T cells: a sorted CD56 or NKG2C T cell subset, CD4+ or CD8+ T cells, or bulk PBMC T cells (not recorded which). The receptors derive from a young man in good health. Donor details come from another sample of the same person, matched by shared clones.

V usage is TRBV20-1 and J usage is TRBJ1-2. CDR3 length: 14 amino acids. Per germline, CDR1 DFQATT and CDR2 SNEGSKA (reference sequence). This CDR3 reads CSARATREWYGYTF.

This chain joins TRBV7-8 and TRBJ2-1; TCRdb lists TRBD1, though no DNA is available to test this call. Germline loops: CDR1 SGHVS, CDR2 FQNEAQ. This CDR3 is built from 16 residues. The CDR3 loop reads CASSLGGAGWIGEQFF.

The genes are TRBV20-1 and TRBJ1-5. This CDR3 is 16 amino acids long. From germline, CDR1 is DFQATT and CDR2 SNEGSKA (reference sequence). CDR3 in amino acids: CSARDLANYSNQPQHF.

The chain has TRBV24-1 and TRBJ2-5. Germline V gene lookup returns CDR1 KGHDR and CDR2 SFDVKD. This CDR3 has 11 residues. CDR3 protein: CATSDRGPQYF.

J is TRBJ2-1 and V is TRBV12-3 or TRBV12-4. CDR3 size: 12 residues. The CDR3 here is CASSPRAPEQFF.

The CDR3 spells CSATSGSGSDTQYF. V usage is TRBV20-1 and J usage is TRBJ2-3; TCRdb calls TRBD2, which cannot be checked without DNA. Germline assignment: CDR1 DFQATT and CDR2 SNEGSKA (reference sequence). The length of the CDR3 is 14 residues.

V and J are TRBV7-8 and TRBJ2-7; the D call from TCRdb, TRBD1, cannot be confirmed without DNA. The CDR3 contains 14 residues. From germline, CDR1 is SGHVS and CDR2 FQNEAQ. This CDR3 is CASSPGSQTYEQYF.

CDR3 in amino acids: CASTVRGSNQPQHF. The chain couples TRBV12-3 or TRBV12-4 to TRBJ1-5; TCRdb calls TRBD1, which cannot be checked without DNA. This CDR3 spans 14 amino acids.

The chain combines TRBV29-1 with TRBJ2-2; lacking DNA, the TRBD1 call made by TCRdb goes unchecked. The CDR3 is made up of 13 amino acids. Germline lookup yields CDR1 SQVTM and CDR2 ANQGSEA. This CDR3 reads CSPRDDNTGELFF.

The CDR3 spells CASSGGQEETEAFF. This sequence joins TRBV6-1 and TRBJ1-1; the TCRdb D gene call, TRBD1, has no DNA to confirm it. The CDR3 is 14 amino acids. Germline lookup yields CDR1 MNHNS and CDR2 SASEGT.

V usage is TRBV20-1 and J usage is TRBJ2-7. This CDR3 region has 12 residues. Germline CDR1 and CDR2: DFQATT and SNEGSKA (reference sequence). The CDR3: CSARVWDYEQYF.

The chain is built from TRBV3-1 and TRBJ2-2; TCRdb's assignment of TRBD2 cannot be checked, as there is no DNA. CDR1 and CDR2 (germline): LGHDT, YNNKEL (reference sequence). This CDR3 contains 16 residues. CDR3 region: CASSQAGGRYTGELFF.

The chain recombines TRBV12-3 or TRBV12-4 with TRBJ2-5; no DNA is available, so the TRBD1 call from TCRdb remains unchecked. The CDR3 has 15 amino acids. This CDR3 reads CASRSRTGRQETQYF.

CDR3 region: CASSENRENIQYF. This chain uses TRBV10-1 with TRBJ2-4. In germline, CDR1 is WNHNN, CDR2 SYGVQD (reference sequence). CDR3 length: 13 amino acids.

The genes are TRBV13 and TRBJ1-1. This CDR3 has 14 amino acids. Germline-derived CDR1 and CDR2 are PRHDT and FYEKMQ (reference sequence). CDR3 protein: CASSLYGVGTEAFF.

The chain carries TRBV6-5 and TRBJ2-5; TCRdb lists TRBD1, though no DNA is available to test this call. The CDR3 is made up of 16 amino acids. The germline gives CDR1 MNHEY, CDR2 SVGAGI. CDR3 loop: CASSYFAGTAGETQYF.

V usage is TRBV3-1 and J usage is TRBJ2-1; there is no DNA to check the TCRdb D call of TRBD2. Per germline, CDR1 LGHDT and CDR2 YNNKEL (reference sequence). The CDR3 runs to 13 residues. This CDR3 reads CASSPGVAREQFF.

CDR3 sequence reads: CASSVEAGSTYEQYF. The chain has TRBV9 and TRBJ2-7; TCRdb outputs TRBD2, but without DNA this stays unchecked. The germline V gene encodes CDR1 SGDLS and CDR2 YYNGEE. This CDR3 is 15 amino acids long.

The chain has TRBV7-8 and TRBJ2-3; checking the TCRdb D call of TRBD1 is not possible without DNA. CDR1 is SGHVS, CDR2 FQNEAQ, per germline. This CDR3 spans 17 amino acids. Here the CDR3 reads CASSLRARGRGTDTQYF.

This chain uses TRBV20-1 with TRBJ2-2; the TCRdb call, TRBD2, lacks DNA for checking. The CDR3 is 18 residues long. The V gene's germline CDR1 is DFQATT and CDR2 SNEGSKA (reference sequence). This CDR3 reads CSARDPASGRSEAGELFF.

V usage is TRBV29-1 and J usage is TRBJ2-1. Germline V gene sequence: CDR1 SQVTM, CDR2 ANQGSEA. The CDR3 contains 15 residues. The CDR3 reads CSVEDRHRYYNEQFF.

The chain links TRBV11-1 to TRBJ2-1; checking the TCRdb D call of TRBD2 is not possible without DNA. The CDR3 totals 19 residues. Germline V gene lookup returns CDR1 SGHAT and CDR2 FQDESV (reference sequence). The CDR3 sequence: CASSFTPPPGSGSTDEQFF.

V is TRBV6-2 or TRBV6-3 and J is TRBJ2-5; without DNA, the TCRdb call of TRBD2 cannot be checked. The germline V gene has CDR1 MNHEY and CDR2 SVGEGT. The CDR3 is 15 amino acids. The CDR3 here is CASSHRAGGQETQYF.

This sequence joins TRBV10-3 and TRBJ2-2. Germline assignment: CDR1 ENHRY and CDR2 SYGVKD. The length of the CDR3 is 12 residues. The CDR3 sequence is CAVEDGSGELFF.

V is TRBV10-2 and J is TRBJ1-2; the TCRdb D gene call, TRBD1, has no DNA to confirm it. The CDR3 contains 12 residues. Germline CDR1 is WSHSY and CDR2 is SAAADI. CDR3 region: CASSELGGFGTF.